Listed below are T cell receptor beta chains from one sample, sequenced in a study of identical twins. TCRdb re-called the 5' RACE reads through MiXCR, storing one row per CDR3 protein. The sample holds 200,000 to 300,000 distinct CDR3 sequences, approximately 6.8% seen once. These data are also associated with another study on yellow fever vaccine responses in identical twins.

Sequenced: CD8+ T cells sorted from blood. These TCRs come from a woman aged 18-30 years in good health. The CDR3 runs from the conserved cysteine through the conserved F or W. D genes are given only for firm matches. Size tells how often a clone was seen (once, few, many) or the class of an expanded clone, and some rows leave it out.

CDR3nt,CDR3aa,abundance,v_gene,j_gene,d_gene
TGTGCCAGCAGTACTAATCCGAGTCTAGCGGGTAAAAATGAGCAGTTCTTC,CASSTNPSLAGKNEQFF,many,TRBV2,TRBJ2-1,TRBD2
TGTGCCAGCAGTGAAGCGGGGACGTTTCAAGAGACCCAGTACTTC,CASSEAGTFQETQYF,few,TRBV2,TRBJ2-5,.
TGTGCCAGCAGTGGGACTGCCGACTACAATGAGCAGTTCTTC,CASSGTADYNEQFF,many,TRBV6-4,TRBJ2-1,.
TGTGCCAGCAGTGTGATTGTTACGACTAGCTCCTACAATGAGCAGTTCTTC,CASSVIVTTSSYNEQFF,few,TRBV2,TRBJ2-1,.
TGTGCCAGCACCGATACCACGGGAGAGACCCAGTACTTC,CASTDTTGETQYF,.,TRBV12-3/TRBV12-4,TRBJ2-5,.
TGTGCCAGCAGCCCGACGGGACAGGGGGTCAACACTGAAGCTTTCTTT,CASSPTGQGVNTEAFF,.,TRBV13,TRBJ1-1,TRBD1
TGTGCCAGTCTACAACAGGGGTACGAGCAGTACTTC,CASLQQGYEQYF,.,TRBV2,TRBJ2-7,TRBD1
TGTGCCAGCAGCTTAGGAGACTACCAGCAGTTCTTC,CASSLGDYQQFF,many,TRBV7-3,TRBJ2-1,.
TGTGCCAGCAGGGCCACGGGGCCCAGCACAGATACGCAGTATTTT,CASRATGPSTDTQYF,few,TRBV28,TRBJ2-3,.
TGTGCCAGCAATTACTTGGGTCTTTCCACAGATACGCAGTATTTT,CASNYLGLSTDTQYF,many,TRBV27,TRBJ2-3,.
TGCAGTGCTAGAGTAATGGGCAGCTCCTACAATGAGCAGTTCTTC,CSARVMGSSYNEQFF,many,TRBV20-1,TRBJ2-1,.
TGTGCCAGCAGTTACTCGGCCACCGGGGAGCTGTTTTTT,CASSYSATGELFF,few,TRBV6-5,TRBJ2-2,.
TGCGCCAGCAGCCAAGGGACTAGCGGGAACGAGCAGTACTTC,CASSQGTSGNEQYF,few,TRBV4-1,TRBJ2-7,TRBD2
TGTGCCAGCAGTTTAACTTTAACAGATACGCAGTATTTT,CASSLTLTDTQYF,.,TRBV12-3/TRBV12-4,TRBJ2-3,.
TGTGCCAGCTCACGTGGGGGACTAGAGCAGTATTTT,CASSRGGLEQYF,few,TRBV18,TRBJ2-3,TRBD2
TGCAGCGTTAGAGAAGGGGGCGGCAATCAGCCCCAGCATTTT,CSVREGGGNQPQHF,many,TRBV29-1,TRBJ1-5,TRBD1
TGTGCCAGCACGGGGCGCACCTACTCTGGAAACACCATATATTTT,CASTGRTYSGNTIYF,many,TRBV28,TRBJ1-3,.
TGTGCCAGCAGCCCTCGGCCCGGGGAGCTGTTTTTT,CASSPRPGELFF,.,TRBV9,TRBJ2-2,.
TGCAGTGCTAGAAAGTACACTGAAGCTTTCTTT,CSARKYTEAFF,few,TRBV20-1,TRBJ1-1,.
TGTGCCAGCAACTTCATAGCGGGAGGGTCAGATACGCAGTATTTT,CASNFIAGGSDTQYF,few,TRBV12-3/TRBV12-4,TRBJ2-3,TRBD2
TGTGCCAGCAGCTTAGCAGGTGCTGAAGCTTTCTTT,CASSLAGAEAFF,many,TRBV7-9,TRBJ1-1,.
TGTGCCAGCAGTGAAGCCCAATGGGTGGATCAAGCTTTCTTT,CASSEAQWVDQAFF,.,TRBV6-1,TRBJ1-1,.
TGCAGCGTATTACAGGGGGCTACCGGGGAGCTGTTTTTT,CSVLQGATGELFF,many,TRBV29-1,TRBJ2-2,TRBD1
TGTGCCAGCAGCGTAGGAGGGGCAAGAGAGACCCAGTACTTC,CASSVGGARETQYF,.,TRBV9,TRBJ2-5,.
TGTGCCAGCAGCGTAGGAGCCCTTTCATCAGGGGGCGGTTACGAGCAGTACTTC,CASSVGALSSGGGYEQYF,many,TRBV9,TRBJ2-7,TRBD1
TGTGCCAGCAGCTTAGGCGGCGGGAACACAGATACGCAGTATTTT,CASSLGGGNTDTQYF,many,TRBV7-6,TRBJ2-3,.
TGTGCCAGCAGCGCAGGGGGGGGACTGTACAATGAGCAGTTCTTC,CASSAGGGLYNEQFF,many,TRBV7-8,TRBJ2-1,.
TGTGCCAGCAGCTTGCGGTGGGCTAGCGACTCCTACAATGAGCAGTTCTTC,CASSLRWASDSYNEQFF,many,TRBV5-5,TRBJ2-1,.
TGTGCCAGCGAGTACGGGGGGGGCTACGAGCAGTACTTC,CASEYGGGYEQYF,many,TRBV5-6,TRBJ2-7,TRBD2
TGTGCCAGCAGGGAACAGGGTGATACGCAGTATTTT,CASREQGDTQYF,many,TRBV7-9,TRBJ2-3,.
TGTGCCAGCAGCTTCGGTGGGTCCCGAGAGACCCAGTACTTC,CASSFGGSRETQYF,.,TRBV7-9,TRBJ2-5,.
TGTGCCAGCAGTCAGGACAGGCCCCATCAGCCCCAGCATTTT,CASSQDRPHQPQHF,few,TRBV27,TRBJ1-5,TRBD1
TGCGCCAGCAGTGAAGTAGCGGGGAGCGCCGGGGAGCTGTTTTTT,CASSEVAGSAGELFF,many,TRBV10-1,TRBJ2-2,TRBD2
TGTGCCATCAGCTCCGGTGGAGGGATATATTCACCCCTCCACTTT,CAISSGGGIYSPLHF,many,TRBV10-3,TRBJ1-6,.
TGTGCCAGCAGTTCAAGACGGCTCAGCTCCTACGAGCAGTACTTC,CASSSRRLSSYEQYF,few,TRBV6-5,TRBJ2-7,.
TGCAGCGTTTCTTACACCGGGGAGCTGTTTTTT,CSVSYTGELFF,many,TRBV29-1,TRBJ2-2,.
TGTGCCAGCAAGGTGGGAGATCAGTCGGGTGAGCAGTTCTTC,CASKVGDQSGEQFF,few,TRBV28,TRBJ2-1,.
TGTGCCAGCAGCCTGAGCGGGGGGGCAGCAGATACGCAGTATTTT,CASSLSGGAADTQYF,many,TRBV4-2,TRBJ2-3,TRBD2
TGTGCCAGCAGCGCAGAGGGACAGGGGGCCTATGAGCAGTTCTTC,CASSAEGQGAYEQFF,.,TRBV12-3/TRBV12-4,TRBJ2-1,TRBD1
TGTGCCAGCAGTTCGGGTTACCGCTTCGAGCAGTACTTC,CASSSGYRFEQYF,few,TRBV12-3/TRBV12-4,TRBJ2-7,.
TGTGCCAGCAGTTACCCCGCCGGGGGGGGAGATACGCAGTATTTT,CASSYPAGGGDTQYF,.,TRBV6-5,TRBJ2-3,TRBD2
TGCAGTGGGGCGACTAGTGCCGACTCTCCGACCCAAGAGACCCAGTACTTC,CSGATSADSPTQETQYF,.,TRBV20-1,TRBJ2-5,.
TGTGCCAGCAGCCGAACCACCCGGCGGGACTACACAGATACGCAGTATTTT,CASSRTTRRDYTDTQYF,.,TRBV3-1,TRBJ2-3,TRBD2